This T cell receptor (beta chain) was profiled in a study of beta chain features in type 1 diabetes. Turning to this clone: The target antigen is unknown.

The entirety of the isolated RNA underwent reverse transcription, so expressed TCRB transcripts were sequenced. Sequencing used immunoSEQ multiplex PCR; TCRdb keeps in-frame clones, though not all of them. This sample has a few hundred thousand clones; about 13% occur once, and the top ten carry around 0.016%. Whole-study results and caveats: Among patients with Type 1 diabetes, TCRB CDR3s were moderately but significantly shorter in every one of the four CD4+ subsets. The study notes PCR might favor shorter templates equally in patients and controls. Within the patient group, naive, central memory and Treg TCRB repertoires appeared more similar to each other than within healthy donors.

CDR3 size: 13 residues. Trimming left V 2 bases short and J 7 bases short, with 11 bases between. The germline V gene encodes CDR1 SGHAT and CDR2 FQDESV (reference sequence). The material sequenced was naive CD4+ T cells from blood. This TCR derives from a man aged 25-40 years with type 1 diabetes. The chain uses TRBV11-1 and TRBJ1-1, with D unresolved. The CDR3 reads CASSLYQRSEAFF. The CDR3 DNA reads TGTGCCAGCAGCTTATATCAACGGAGTGAAGCTTTCTTT.